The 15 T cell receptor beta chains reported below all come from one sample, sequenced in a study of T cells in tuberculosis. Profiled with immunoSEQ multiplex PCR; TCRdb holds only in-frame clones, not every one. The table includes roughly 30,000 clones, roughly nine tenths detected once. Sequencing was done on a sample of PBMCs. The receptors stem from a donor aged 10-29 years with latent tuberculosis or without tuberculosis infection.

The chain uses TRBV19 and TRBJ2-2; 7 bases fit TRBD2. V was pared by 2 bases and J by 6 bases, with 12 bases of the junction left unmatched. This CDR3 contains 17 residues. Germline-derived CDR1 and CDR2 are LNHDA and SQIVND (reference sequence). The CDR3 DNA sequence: TGTGCCAGTAGTATACAAGTGCTCGGACTAGTTGCCGGGGAGCTGTTTTTT. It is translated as CASSIQVLGLVAGELFF. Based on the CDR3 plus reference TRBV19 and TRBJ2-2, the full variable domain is DGGITQSPKYLFRKEGQNVTLSCEQNLNHDAMYWYRQDPGQGLRLIYYSQIVNDFQKGDIAEGYSVSREKKESFPLTVTSAQKNPTAFYLCASSIQVLGLVAGELFFGEGSRLTVL.

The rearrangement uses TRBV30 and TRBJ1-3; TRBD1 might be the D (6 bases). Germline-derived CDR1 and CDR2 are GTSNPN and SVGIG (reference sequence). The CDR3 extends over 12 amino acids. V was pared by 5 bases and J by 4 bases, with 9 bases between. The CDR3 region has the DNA TGTGCCTGGGACAGGAGCGGAAACACCATATATTTT. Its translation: CAWDRSGNTIYF.

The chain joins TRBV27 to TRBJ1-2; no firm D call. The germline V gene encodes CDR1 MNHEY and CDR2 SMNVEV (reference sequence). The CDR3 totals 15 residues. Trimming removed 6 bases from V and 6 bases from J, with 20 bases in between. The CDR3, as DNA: TGTGCCAGCAGCCCCATAGACGGAGGGAGACATGGCTACACCTTC. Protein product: CASSPIDGGRHGYTF.

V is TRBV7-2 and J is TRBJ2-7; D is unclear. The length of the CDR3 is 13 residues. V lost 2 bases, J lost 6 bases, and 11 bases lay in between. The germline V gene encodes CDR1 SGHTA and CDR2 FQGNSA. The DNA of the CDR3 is TGTGCCAGCAGCTTATACGAGAAGAGCGAGCAGTACTTC. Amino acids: CASSLYEKSEQYF.

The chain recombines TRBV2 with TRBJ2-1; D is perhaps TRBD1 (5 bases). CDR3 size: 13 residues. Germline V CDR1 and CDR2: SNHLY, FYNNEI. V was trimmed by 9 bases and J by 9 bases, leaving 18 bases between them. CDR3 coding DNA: TGTGCCAGTCCCCAGTGGGGCAGGCCTGAGCAGTTCTTC. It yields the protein CASPQWGRPEQFF.

The CDR3 here is CASTPAGGETQYF. The CDR3 DNA sequence: TGTGCCAGCACCCCGGCGGGTGGAGAGACCCAGTACTTC. The V and J genes are TRBV11-2 and TRBJ2-5, with D possibly being TRBD2 (5 bases). With 7 bases removed from V and 4 bases from J, the gap between germline ends came to 13 bases. There are 13 residues in the CDR3. Germline V gene sequence: CDR1 SGHAT, CDR2 FQNNGV.

This chain's CDR3 is CASSVANEQFF. In DNA, the CDR3 is TGTGCCAGCAGCGTAGCTAATGAGCAGTTCTTC. The chain couples TRBV9 to TRBJ2-1; D is undetermined. Trimming removed 0 bases at V and 7 bases at J, with 2 bases between. The length of the CDR3 is 11 residues. Germline values: CDR1 SGDLS, CDR2 YYNGEE. Together with reference TRBV9 and TRBJ2-1, the CDR3 gives the full variable domain: DSGVTQTPKHLITATGQRVTLRCSPRSGDLSVYWYQQSLDQGLQFLIQYYNGEERAKGNILERFSAQQFPDLHSELNLSSLELGDSALYFCASSVANEQFFGPGTRLTVL.

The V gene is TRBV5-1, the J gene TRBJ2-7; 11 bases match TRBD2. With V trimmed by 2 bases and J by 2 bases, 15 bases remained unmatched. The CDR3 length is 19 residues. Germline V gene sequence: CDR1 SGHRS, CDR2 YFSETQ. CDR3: CASSFKYSSGGSGTYEQYF. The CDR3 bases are TGCGCCAGCAGCTTTAAATACTCTAGCGGGGGGTCGGGGACCTACGAGCAGTACTTC. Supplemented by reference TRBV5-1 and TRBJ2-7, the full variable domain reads KAGVTQTPRYLIKTRGQQVTLSCSPISGHRSVSWYQQTPGQGLQFLFEYFSETQRNKGNFPGRFSGRQFSNSRSEMNVSTLELGDSALYLCASSFKYSSGGSGTYEQYFGPGTRLTVT.

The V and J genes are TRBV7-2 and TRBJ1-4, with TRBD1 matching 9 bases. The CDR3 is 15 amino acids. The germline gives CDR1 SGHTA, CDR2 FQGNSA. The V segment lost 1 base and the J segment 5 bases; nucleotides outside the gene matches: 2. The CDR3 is CASSLGDRENEKLFF. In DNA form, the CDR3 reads TGTGCCAGCAGCTTAGGGGACAGGGAGAATGAAAAACTGTTTTTT.

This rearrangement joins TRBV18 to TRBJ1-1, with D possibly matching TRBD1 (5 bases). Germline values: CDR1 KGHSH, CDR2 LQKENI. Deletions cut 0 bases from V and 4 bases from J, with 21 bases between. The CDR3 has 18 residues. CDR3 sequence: CASSPPSGNGGWGTEAFF. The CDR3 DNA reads TGTGCCAGCTCACCACCGTCCGGCAACGGGGGGTGGGGCACTGAAGCTTTCTTT. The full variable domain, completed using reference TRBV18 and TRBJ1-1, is NAGVMQNPRHLVRRRGQEARLRCSPMKGHSHVYWYRQLPEEGLKFMVYLQKENIIDESGMPKERFSAEFPKEGPSILRIQQVVRGDSAAYFCASSPPSGNGGWGTEAFFGQGTRLTVV.

CDR3 protein: CASSLADSSYEQYF. CDR3 sequence (DNA): TGTGCCAGCAGCTTAGCGGACAGTTCCTACGAGCAGTACTTC. The genes are TRBV7-9 and TRBJ2-7, with D perhaps matching TRBD1 (6 bases). CDR1 SEHNR and CDR2 FQNEAQ come from the germline V gene (reference sequence). V was pared by 0 bases and J by 1 base, with 7 bases between. This CDR3 is 14 amino acids long.

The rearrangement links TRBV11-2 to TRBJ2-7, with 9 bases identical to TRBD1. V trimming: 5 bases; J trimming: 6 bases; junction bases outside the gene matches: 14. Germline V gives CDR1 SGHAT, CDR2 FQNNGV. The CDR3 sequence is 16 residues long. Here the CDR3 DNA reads TGTGCCAGCAGCCATACACAGGGGGCTAAGGGAGTCGAGCAGTACTTC. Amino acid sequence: CASSHTQGAKGVEQYF.

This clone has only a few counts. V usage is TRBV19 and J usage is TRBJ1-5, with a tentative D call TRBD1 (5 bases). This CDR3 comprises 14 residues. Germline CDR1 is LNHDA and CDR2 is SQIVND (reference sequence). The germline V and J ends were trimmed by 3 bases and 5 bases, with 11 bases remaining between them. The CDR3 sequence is CASSIWGLDQPQHF. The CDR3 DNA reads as TGTGCCAGTAGTATTTGGGGCTTAGATCAGCCCCAGCATTTT.

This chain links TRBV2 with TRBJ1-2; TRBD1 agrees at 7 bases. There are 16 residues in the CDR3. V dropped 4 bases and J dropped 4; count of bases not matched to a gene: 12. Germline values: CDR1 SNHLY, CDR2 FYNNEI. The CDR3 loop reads CASSGGTARSFYGYTF. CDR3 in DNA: TGTGCCAGCAGTGGCGGGACAGCCAGGAGCTTCTATGGCTACACCTTC.

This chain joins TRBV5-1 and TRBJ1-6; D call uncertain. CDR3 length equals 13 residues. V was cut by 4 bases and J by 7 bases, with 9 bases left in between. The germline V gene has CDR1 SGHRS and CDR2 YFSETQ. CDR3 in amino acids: CASSLEINSPLHF. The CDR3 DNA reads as TGCGCCAGCAGCCTCGAGATCAATTCACCCCTCCACTTT.